This TCR beta chain was identified in a study of shared clonotypes between healthy human individuals. Comment on this clone: Its antigen is currently unknown.

Study observations and caveats: When compared with the clonotypes that were shared by all four sorted-subset donors, the non-shared clonotypes turned out to have lower generation probabilities. Between a few donors, naive CD4 clonotypes were shared at a level of around 4.8%.

Clones were read by immunoSEQ multiplex PCR, and TCRdb kept only the in-frame ones, dropping some. The repertoire has a few million clones, around 95% of them found once; the top ten carry around 0.13%. CD4+ cells were split into CD45RA+ naive and CD45RA-negative memory subsets. The CDR3 is made up of 13 amino acids. Germline V gives CDR1 GTSNPN, CDR2 SVGIG (reference sequence). The TCR originated in a man between 18 and 29 years old in good health. Sequenced input: naive CD4+ T cells sorted from blood. Subset defined: CD45RA+ positively selected. The rearrangement uses TRBV30 and TRBJ2-1; D perhaps matches TRBD2 (5 bases). CDR3 nucleotides: TGTGCAACGCTGGCGGGTACTTACAATGAGCAGTTCTTC. Translation gives CATLAGTYNEQFF. Variable domain in full (rest from reference TRBV30 and TRBJ2-1): SQTIHQWPATLVQPVGSPLSLECTVEGTSNPNLYWYRQAAGRGLQLLFYSVGIGQISSEVPQNLSASRPQDRQFILSSKKLLLSDSGFYLCATLAGTYNEQFFGPGTRLTVL.